The present entry profiles one T cell receptor (beta chain) with its context. Its target is unknown. The data originate from a study of vaccination effects on CD4 cells after COVID-19. Study conclusions and caveats: A shortage of convalescent patients and an absence of early post-infection timepoints characterized the study. Clones arising from infection and from vaccination showed marked clonal contraction late after vaccination.

The CDR3 loop spans 13 amino acids. Germline V gene data show CDR1 as KGHSH and CDR2 as LQKENI. Trimming at V came to 5 bases and at J to 4 bases, leaving 3 bases not matched to a gene. Antigen-specific CD4+ T cells expanded by the ViraFEST assay with viral peptide pools were then sequenced. A roughly ten-day culture period preceded the isolation of CD4+ T cells. Neither prior SARS-CoV-2 infection nor positive nucleocapsid antibodies were present in the vaccine recipients. Cultivation was performed at two million PBMC per well with approximately 10 IU/ml IL-2 and roughly 9.9 ug/ml peptides added. Data came from immunoSEQ multiplex PCR; TCRdb stores just in-frame clones and leaves some out. The table has about 73,000 clones, about four fifths seen once; the top ten hold 8% to 11%.

This receptor was identified in a human donor who received a COVID-19 vaccine. The source was CD4+ T cells from PBMCs cultured with SARS-CoV-2 spike peptides, collected before COVID-19 vaccination. The rearrangement joins TRBV18 to TRBJ2-5; 8 nucleotides match TRBD2. The CDR3 sequence is CASSTGGPETQYF. The CDR3 DNA reads as TGTGCCAGCTCAACGGGGGGGCCAGAGACCCAGTACTTC.